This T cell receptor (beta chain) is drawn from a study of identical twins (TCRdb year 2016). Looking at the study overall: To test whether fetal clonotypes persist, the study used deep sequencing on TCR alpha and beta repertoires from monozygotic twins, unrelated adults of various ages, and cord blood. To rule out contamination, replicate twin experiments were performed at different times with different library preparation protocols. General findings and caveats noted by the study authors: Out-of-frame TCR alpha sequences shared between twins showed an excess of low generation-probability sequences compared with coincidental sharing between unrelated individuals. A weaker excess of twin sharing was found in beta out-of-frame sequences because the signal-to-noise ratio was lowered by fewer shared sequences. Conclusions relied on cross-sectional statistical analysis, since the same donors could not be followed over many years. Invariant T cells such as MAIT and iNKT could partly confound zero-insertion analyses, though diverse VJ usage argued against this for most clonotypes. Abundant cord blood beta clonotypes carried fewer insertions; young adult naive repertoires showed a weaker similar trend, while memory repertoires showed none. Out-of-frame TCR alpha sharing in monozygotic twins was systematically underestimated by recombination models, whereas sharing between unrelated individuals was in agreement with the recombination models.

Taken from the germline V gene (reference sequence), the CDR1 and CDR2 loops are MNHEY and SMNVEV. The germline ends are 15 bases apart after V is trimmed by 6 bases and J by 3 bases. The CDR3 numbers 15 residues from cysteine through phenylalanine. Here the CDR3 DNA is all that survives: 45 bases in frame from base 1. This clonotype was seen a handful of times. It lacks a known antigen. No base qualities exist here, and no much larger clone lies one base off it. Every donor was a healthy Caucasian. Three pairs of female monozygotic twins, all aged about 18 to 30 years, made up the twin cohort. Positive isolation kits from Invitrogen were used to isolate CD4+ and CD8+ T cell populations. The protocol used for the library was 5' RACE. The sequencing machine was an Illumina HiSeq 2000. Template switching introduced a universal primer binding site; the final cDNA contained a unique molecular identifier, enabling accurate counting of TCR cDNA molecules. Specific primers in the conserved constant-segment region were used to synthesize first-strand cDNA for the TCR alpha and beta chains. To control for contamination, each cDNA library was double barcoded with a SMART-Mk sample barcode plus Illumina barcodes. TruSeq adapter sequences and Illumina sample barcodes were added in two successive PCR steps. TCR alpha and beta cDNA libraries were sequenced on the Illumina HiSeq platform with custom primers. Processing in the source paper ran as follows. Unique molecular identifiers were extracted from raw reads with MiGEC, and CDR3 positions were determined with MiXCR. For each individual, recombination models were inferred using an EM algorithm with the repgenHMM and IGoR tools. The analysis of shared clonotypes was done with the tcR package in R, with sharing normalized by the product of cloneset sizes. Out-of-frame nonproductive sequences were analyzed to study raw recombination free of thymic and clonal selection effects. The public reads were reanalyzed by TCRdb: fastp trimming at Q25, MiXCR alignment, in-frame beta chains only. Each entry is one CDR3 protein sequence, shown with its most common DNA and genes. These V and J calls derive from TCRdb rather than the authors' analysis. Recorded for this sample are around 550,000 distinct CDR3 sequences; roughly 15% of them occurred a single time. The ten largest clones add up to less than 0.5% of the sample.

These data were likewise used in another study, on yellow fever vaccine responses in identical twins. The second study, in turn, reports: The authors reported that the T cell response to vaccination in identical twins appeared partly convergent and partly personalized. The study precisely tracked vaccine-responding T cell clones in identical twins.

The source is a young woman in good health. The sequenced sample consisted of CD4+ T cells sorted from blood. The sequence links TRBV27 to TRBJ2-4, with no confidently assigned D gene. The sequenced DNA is TGTGCCAGCAGCCTGGTGAATGGGGTCAAAAACATTCAGTACTTC. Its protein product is CASSLVNGVKNIQYF.